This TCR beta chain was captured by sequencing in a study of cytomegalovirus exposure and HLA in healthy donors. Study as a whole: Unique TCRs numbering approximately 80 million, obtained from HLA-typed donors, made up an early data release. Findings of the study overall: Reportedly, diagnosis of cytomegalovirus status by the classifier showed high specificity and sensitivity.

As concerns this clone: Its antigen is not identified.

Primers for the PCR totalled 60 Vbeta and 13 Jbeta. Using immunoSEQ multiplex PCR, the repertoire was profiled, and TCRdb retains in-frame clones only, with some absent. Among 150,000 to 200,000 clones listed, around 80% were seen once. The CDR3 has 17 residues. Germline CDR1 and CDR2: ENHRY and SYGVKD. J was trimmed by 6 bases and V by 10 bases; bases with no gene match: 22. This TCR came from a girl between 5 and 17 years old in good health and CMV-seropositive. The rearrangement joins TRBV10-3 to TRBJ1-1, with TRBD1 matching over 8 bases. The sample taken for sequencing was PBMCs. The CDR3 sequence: CASKEVLDRGKEAEAFF. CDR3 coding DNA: TGTGCCAGTAAAGAGGTCTTAGACAGGGGTAAAGAGGCTGAAGCTTTCTTT.